What follows is one TCR beta chain and its context. Its specific antigen is unknown. The input lacks base qualities; no much larger clone sits a single base away. The CDR3 holds 17 amino acids from the cysteine to the phenylalanine. The entry retains the CDR3 DNA only, 51 bases that are in frame from base 1. Sequences LGHNA (CDR1) and YSLEER (CDR2) are obtained from the germline V gene. Relative to germline, V is 4 bases shorter and J is 4 bases shorter, with 22 bases between their ends. The cohort comprised around 690 healthy bone marrow donors. At the time of sampling, every cohort member was nominally healthy, though immune exposures that went unrecorded were likely present. The donor tested CMV seronegative, placing the donor among the approximately 360 seronegative members of the cohort. Every donor gave a peripheral blood sample, and the peripheral blood mononuclear cells from that sample were used for TCR beta sequencing. The Qiagen DNeasy Blood Extraction Kit was used to extract genomic DNA from the blood cell samples.

The sample belongs to a study of cytomegalovirus exposure and HLA in healthy donors (dated by TCRdb to 2015 to 2018). Some background on the complete study: In an earlier analysis of roughly 500 of the donors, 250 to 350 Gb of sequence data and 95 million to 130 million unique TCR beta sequences from roughly 190 million T cells were reported. An early release covering over 500 HLA-typed donors comprised about 300 gigabases of sequencing data and around 86 million unique TCR sequences. Among the roughly 390 genotyped donors, around 79% belonged to the genetic ancestry cluster associated with self-reported Caucasian donors. The study was designed to test whether signatures of past pathogen exposure could be identified by cataloging public T cell receptors. The study used immunosequencing to profile the T cell repertoires of hundreds of subjects and linked those repertoires to cytomegalovirus serostatus. Besides the first cohort of around 670 subjects, a separate validation cohort made up of roughly 120 different subjects was used. High-throughput TCR immunosequencing, statistical association of individual TCRs with disease status, and machine learning were combined to predict cytomegalovirus infection status. A later analysis re-examined previously published TCR beta repertoires from more than 550 donors and added high-resolution HLA genotyping to investigate patterns of TCR occurrence. Rather than using new phenotypic data, the later analysis identified candidate immune exposures from TCR beta sequences and from how often those sequences occurred across donors. In an earlier analysis of more than 550 of the donors, high-throughput TCR beta sequencing was used to judge whether each TCR beta V gene segment behaved as functional or pseudogenic. Donor age, sex, ethnicity and CMV serostatus were compiled together with the repertoire data. A later genetic analysis took genome-wide SNP genotypes for about three fifths of the roughly 670 donors and used that subset as a discovery cohort. Every discovery cohort repertoire had been produced on one sequencing platform. Both class I and class II loci were covered by HLA typing, at four-digit resolution. Typing coverage varied by locus: about 629-630 donors for A, B, C, DRB1 and DQB1; approximately 500 for DQA1; approximately 610 for DPA1; roughly 450 for DPB1. Four to six DR-DQ haplotypes were handled as single units for association and clustering, since linkage in the cohort was strong. Among roughly 400 genotyped donors of the cohort, an average of roughly 230,000 unique TCR beta nucleotide sequences was sequenced per donor, of which about 19% were non-productive.

Receptor libraries were prepared by the immunoSEQ multiplex PCR assay. A mixture of 60 forward primers for TCR Vbeta segments and 13 reverse primers for TCR Jbeta segments was used in the multiplex PCR. The CDR3 region of rearranged TCR beta genes was amplified from genomic DNA with a multiplex PCR assay. The Illumina HiSeq System was used to sequence the amplified TCR beta libraries as 87-base-pair reads. Processing in the source paper ran as follows. Across the 670 or so repertoires, a later analysis counted 80 million or so unique TCR beta chains, 9.5 million to 12 million of which were shared by at least two donors. A nearest-neighbor algorithm error-corrected the raw reads and collapsed the reads into unique sequences, merging closely related sequences to remove PCR and sequencing errors. Alignment of CDR3 sequences to IMGT reference sequences was used to assign V, D and J gene segments. For a sequence to be retained, at least a six-nucleotide match to both a V gene segment and a J gene segment was required. A rearrangement was called productive if the CDR3 had no stop codons and remained in frame with V and J, and every other rearrangement was called non-productive. Following IMGT convention, CDR3 was defined as the stretch from the second conserved V-encoded cysteine up to the conserved J-encoded phenylalanine. In an earlier analysis of more than 550 of the donors, sequences lacking an unambiguous match to a single V gene segment were excluded. In an earlier analysis of roughly 600 of the donors, a V segment was called functional when productive rearrangements were above 56.7%, and segregating when the standard deviation between donors exceeded 5%. A statistical classification framework was built to diagnose cytomegalovirus status from the catalog of TCR beta chain sequences. In a later analysis, TCR nucleotide sequences were compared against IMGT/GENE-DB human TR gene sequences so that V and J genes could be assigned. The TCRdist pipeline was used in a later analysis to assign CDR3 sequences and most-parsimonious VDJ recombination scenarios. In a later analysis, every TCR beta chain was defined by the combination of its CDR3 amino acid sequence and its V-gene family, and reads without a unique V-gene family were dropped. In a later analysis, a few hundred highly shared, low-generation-probability nucleotide sequences were removed to address suspected cross-contamination and a sequencing artifact. For each public chain, a later analysis derived a clonal expansion index from normalized ranks of inferred template counts within each repertoire. A later analysis computed generation probabilities with a VDJ recombination model fitted to out-of-frame rearrangements, and checked the results against IGoR. Hypergeometric tests were used in a later analysis to score TCR-TCR, TCR-HLA and TCR-CMV co-occurrence, with a repertoire-size bias correction applied to the TCR pairs. To estimate false discovery rates, a later analysis permuted the HLA or CMV assignments 20 times. In a later analysis, co-occurring TCRs were grouped using DBSCAN, and TCRdist sequence similarity was added for clustering within HLA-allele-positive subsets. Repertoires with fewer than 30,000 or more than 120,000 public chains were left out of co-occurrence clustering, as were about five repertoires with anomalous nucleotide sharing. TCRdb obtained this table from immuneACCESS and retained in-frame rearrangements with V and J assigned. These tables miss some clones; where compared with another copy, unresolved V genes account for less than half of the shortfall, and the remainder is unexplained. Clone size and the V and J calls come from that table; the DNA yielded D and trimming. This sample holds some 160,000 clones; over 60% were observed only once. Of the sample, 4.5% to 6% falls within the top ten clones.

On the study overall, not on this receptor specifically: In a later analysis, HLA-associated TCR beta chains were found to be more clonally expanded and to have lower generation probabilities than equally common non-associated chains. According to a later genetic analysis, donors in an Asian-associated ancestry cluster had fewer N-insertions in productive TCRs than the approximately 700-donor mean. The presence/absence analyses assumed that sequencing depth was roughly uniform across donors, and that assumption may not be true. A further reported finding was that TCR beta sequences accurately predicted the HLA-A and HLA-B alleles for most subjects in the first cohort. Correlated functional status among segregating V segments might be attributable to linkage disequilibrium, but an unknown experimental factor could not be ruled out. In a later analysis, most CMV-associated TCR beta chains were found to appear HLA-restricted, with HLA associations seemingly driven largely by CMV exposure. In a later analysis, around 17,000 TCR beta sequences were associated with specific HLA alleles at a false discovery rate of 0.05. The sequencing pipeline was judged likely to have produced a cluster of highly shared sequence variants as a technical artifact. The study gave a list of 150 to 200 TCR beta chains associated with cytomegalovirus. Some IMGT-functional V segments, including TRBV6-2 and TRBV6-3, could not be told apart with the 87-base-pair reads, so those segments were excluded. Across donors, most TCR sequences were observed very rarely, whereas some public TCRs were present in many individuals. CMV serostatus was the only immune exposure information available for the cohort. It was suggested by the authors that the approach could potentially be generalized to other disease states and immunological phenotypes. An association between a missense DCLRE1C variant and V-gene and J-gene trimming of TCR beta chains was found in a later genetic analysis and replicated in an independent cohort. In this cohort, only TCR beta chains were sequenced, and detectable features were limited by the absence of alpha or paired-chain data. In a later analysis, TCR association rates were found to vary across HLA loci, with the most associated TCRs seen for DRB1 alleles and the fewest for HLA-C alleles. Strong co-occurrence of HLA alleles, especially DR and DQ, made assigning TCR associations to individual alleles difficult. The classifier was reported to diagnose cytomegalovirus status with high specificity and sensitivity in both the original and validation cohorts. The earlier analysis of about 600 of the donors excluded roughly 17 rarely observed V segments, including chromosome 9 orphons, because counts were too low. Several of the top co-occurrence clusters appeared to be linked to parvovirus B19, influenza, CMV and Epstein-Barr virus, according to a later analysis. Broadly in line with IMGT annotations, most TCR beta V segments showed up in productive rearrangements about 87% or about 30% of the time in an earlier analysis of 587 of the donors. Three of the identified cytomegalovirus-associated TCR beta chains were confirmed in vitro to be specific for cytomegalovirus antigens. Because HLA typing was unavailable for some donors at each locus, only the typed subset was used in association tests.

Sequenced material: PBMCs. The chain was built from TRBV4-3 and TRBJ1-2; the D gene is not confidently resolved. The TCR originated in a man aged 40-50 years in good health and CMV-seronegative. The sequence in DNA is TGCGCCAGCAGCCGTACCCCCTCCGAGCCTACCTTCTATGGCTACACCTTC. It codes for CASSRTPSEPTFYGYTF.